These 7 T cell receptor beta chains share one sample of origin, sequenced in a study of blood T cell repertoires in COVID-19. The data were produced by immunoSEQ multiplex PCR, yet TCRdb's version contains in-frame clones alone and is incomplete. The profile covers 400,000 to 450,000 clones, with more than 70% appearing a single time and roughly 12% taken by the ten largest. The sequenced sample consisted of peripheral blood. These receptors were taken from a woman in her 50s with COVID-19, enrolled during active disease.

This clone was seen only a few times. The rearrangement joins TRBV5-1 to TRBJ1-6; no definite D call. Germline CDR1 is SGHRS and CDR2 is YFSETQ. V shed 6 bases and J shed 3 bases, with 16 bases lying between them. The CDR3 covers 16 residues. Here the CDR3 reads CASTPSELNYNSPLHF. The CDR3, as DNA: TGCGCCAGCACCCCTTCGGAGCTGAACTATAATTCACCCCTCCACTTT.

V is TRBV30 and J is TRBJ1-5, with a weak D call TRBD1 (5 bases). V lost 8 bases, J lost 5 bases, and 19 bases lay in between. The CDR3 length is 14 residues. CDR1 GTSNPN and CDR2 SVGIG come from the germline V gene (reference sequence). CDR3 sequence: CAVKGEHAHQPQHF. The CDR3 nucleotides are TGTGCCGTAAAAGGGGAACATGCTCATCAGCCCCAGCATTTT.

The CDR3, as DNA: TGTGCCACCAGTGATTGGAGGACTAGCGGCGAAACCGGGGAGCTGTTTTTT. This codes for CATSDWRTSGETGELFF. This sequence joins TRBV24-1 and TRBJ2-2; 10 bases fit TRBD2. Trimming removed 2 bases from V and 5 bases from J; junction bases left unmatched: 7. The CDR3 runs to 17 residues. Per germline, CDR1 KGHDR and CDR2 SFDVKD.

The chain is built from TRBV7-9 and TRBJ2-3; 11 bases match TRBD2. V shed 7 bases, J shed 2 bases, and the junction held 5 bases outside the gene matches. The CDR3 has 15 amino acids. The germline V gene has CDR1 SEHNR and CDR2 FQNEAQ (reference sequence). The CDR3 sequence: CASTHSGGATDTQYF. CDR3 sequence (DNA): TGTGCCAGCACCCATAGCGGGGGGGCCACAGATACGCAGTATTTT.

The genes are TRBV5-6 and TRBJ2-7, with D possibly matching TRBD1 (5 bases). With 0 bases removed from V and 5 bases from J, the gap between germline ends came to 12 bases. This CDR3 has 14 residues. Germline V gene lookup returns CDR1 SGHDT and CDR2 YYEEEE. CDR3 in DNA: TGTGCCAGCAGCTTGGGGCAGGGAATGAACGAGCAGTACTTC. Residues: CASSLGQGMNEQYF.

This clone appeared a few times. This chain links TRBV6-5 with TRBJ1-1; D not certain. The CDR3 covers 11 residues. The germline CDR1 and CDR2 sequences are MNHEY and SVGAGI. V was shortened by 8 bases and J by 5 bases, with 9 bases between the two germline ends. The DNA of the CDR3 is TGTGCCAGCGAAGGGAGGACTGAAGCTTTCTTT. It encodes CASEGRTEAFF.

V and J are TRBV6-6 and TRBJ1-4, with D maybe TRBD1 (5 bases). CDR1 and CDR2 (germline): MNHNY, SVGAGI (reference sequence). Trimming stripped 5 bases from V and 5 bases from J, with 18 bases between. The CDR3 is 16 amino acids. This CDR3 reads CASSAPIGRDNEKLFF. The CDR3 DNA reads TGTGCCAGCAGTGCCCCCATCGGGAGGGACAATGAAAAACTGTTTTTT.